These 29 T cell receptor beta chains were all obtained from the same sample, sequenced in a study of metastatic and nonmetastatic thyroid tumors (dated by TCRdb to about 2020). The library was built by means of PCR. Sequencer: Illumina HiSeq 4000. The raw public reads went through TCRdb reprocessing: fastp at Q25, MiXCR clone calling, in-frame beta chains kept. The sample contains about 30,000 clones, almost 30% of them found a single time. The ten most abundant clones make up approximately 30% of the sample. None of the patients had been given any treatment before thyroid surgery. The sample taken for sequencing was blood. The receptor set was obtained from a female donor with papillary thyroid cancer or a benign thyroid nodule (not recorded which). Some clones in this sample may be carry-over from other donors' samples.

The CDR3 DNA is TGTGCCATCAGTGAGTCGTCGGGTTCTGGGGAAGCTTTCTTT. It is translated as CAISESSGSGEAFF. The V gene is TRBV10-3, the J gene TRBJ1-1; D is unresolved. The germline gives CDR1 ENHRY, CDR2 SYGVKD. The length of the CDR3 is 14 residues. Trimming shortened V by 0 bases and J by 8 bases, and 13 bases separated the two germline ends.

This clone was recorded many times. J is TRBJ1-1 and V is TRBV6-1, with D tentatively TRBD1 (5 bases). This CDR3 contains 15 residues. V lost 1 base and J 6 bases, leaving 15 bases between the germline ends. Germline V lookup: CDR1 MNHNS, CDR2 SASEGT. CDR3 amino acids: CASSEDPGTLPEAFF. The CDR3 DNA follows: TGTGCCAGCAGTGAAGACCCAGGGACCCTTCCTGAAGCTTTCTTT.

The chain recombines TRBV6-2 or TRBV6-3 with TRBJ2-3; 8 bases are a match to TRBD2. This CDR3 spans 17 amino acids. V lost 5 bases and J lost 5; bases outside the gene matches: 15. The germline gives CDR1 MNHEY, CDR2 SVGEGT. This chain's CDR3 is CASSKTGGGPRRDTQYF. The CDR3 DNA reads TGTGCCAGCAGTAAAACGGGAGGGGGTCCTCGGCGAGATACGCAGTATTTT.

The chain employs TRBV19 and TRBJ1-6, with TRBD1 matching over 8 bases. The CDR3 runs to 18 residues. Germline CDR1 and CDR2: LNHDA and SQIVND (reference sequence). The ends lost 7 bases at V and 0 bases at J; junction bases unmatched: 11. The CDR3 DNA sequence: TGTGCCAGTACTGGGGACAGGTATTCAAGCTCCTATAATTCACCCCTCCACTTT. Protein: CASTGDRYSSSYNSPLHF.

This clone was counted only a few times. The rearrangement links TRBV6-1 to TRBJ1-5, with TRBD1 matching over 8 bases. The germline V gene encodes CDR1 MNHNS and CDR2 SASEGT. This CDR3 spans 16 amino acids. V gave up 0 bases and J gave up 3 bases; unmatched junction bases: 4. The CDR3 protein is CASSEAGQGNNQPQHF. The CDR3 DNA is TGTGCCAGCAGTGAAGCCGGACAGGGCAACAATCAGCCCCAGCATTTT.

This clone has a count of ten or more. Relative to the germline gene, one junction end is altered; a read error may explain this. This chain links TRBV19 with TRBJ2-2; D is perhaps TRBD2 (6 bases). The germline gives CDR1 LNHDA, CDR2 SQIVND (reference sequence). The length of the CDR3 is 14 residues. The chain's CDR3 is CASSIRLFTGGLFF. DNA for the CDR3: TGTGCCAGTAGTATAAGACTGTTCACCGGGGGGCTGTTTTTT.

The rearrangement joins TRBV2 to TRBJ2-6, with D perhaps matching TRBD1 or TRBD2 (5 bases each). The length of the CDR3 is 19 residues. V lost 0 bases, J lost 1 base, and 16 bases lay in between. The germline V gene has CDR1 SNHLY and CDR2 FYNNEI. CDR3 residues: CASSEANGAFGSGANVLTF. CDR3 DNA sequence: TGTGCCAGCAGTGAAGCAAACGGGGCCTTCGGATCTGGGGCCAACGTCCTGACTTTC.

This clone was recorded at least ten times. This chain uses TRBV9 with TRBJ1-1; D not resolved. Trimming left V 5 bases short and J 4 bases short, with 18 bases between. Germline V gene lookup returns CDR1 SGDLS and CDR2 YYNGEE. This CDR3 spans 15 amino acids. CDR3 coding DNA: TGTGCCAGCAGTCCCGAGCAGTTTAGCCGCACTGAAGCTTTCTTT. This encodes CASSPEQFSRTEAFF.

The CDR3 DNA reads as TGCAGTGCTAGCGTGTCGGGGGGCAGGAACACCGGGGAGCTGTTTTTT. Protein: CSASVSGGRNTGELFF. The chain combines TRBV20-1 with TRBJ2-2; a weak D match, TRBD2 (7 bases). Deletions cut 3 bases from V and 1 base from J, with 15 bases between. The germline gives CDR1 DFQATT, CDR2 SNEGSKA (reference sequence). The CDR3 runs 16 residues.

This sequence joins TRBV20-1 and TRBJ2-3, with 13 bases identical to TRBD2. Germline assignment: CDR1 DFQATT and CDR2 SNEGSKA (reference sequence). V dropped 6 bases and J dropped 4; count of bases not matched to a gene: 7. The CDR3 covers 15 residues. The CDR3 spells CSATGLAGWADTQYF. The CDR3 DNA follows: TGCAGTGCCACGGGACTAGCGGGATGGGCAGATACGCAGTATTTT.

Ten or more counts support this clone. The J gene is TRBJ1-4, the V gene TRBV2; the D gene is possibly TRBD1 (5 bases). The CDR3 runs 13 residues. Germline lookup yields CDR1 SNHLY and CDR2 FYNNEI. CDR3 protein: CASGRVANEKLFF. In DNA, the CDR3 is TGTGCGTCAGGGCGGGTAGCCAATGAAAAACTGTTTTTT. Filled out from reference TRBV2 and TRBJ1-4, the complete variable domain reads EPEVTQTPSHQVTQMGQEVILRCVPISNHLYFYWYRQILGQKVEFLVSFYNNEISEKSEIFDDQFSVERPDGSNFTLKIRSTKLEDSAMYFCASGRVANEKLFFGSGTQLSVL.

The chain links TRBV4-1 to TRBJ2-3; D is undetermined. The CDR3 totals 15 residues. The germline V and J ends were trimmed by 0 bases and 1 base, with 8 bases remaining between them. In germline, CDR1 is MGHRA, CDR2 YSYEKL. In nucleotides, the CDR3 is TGCGCCAGCAGCCAAGAGGAACTACGCACAGATACGCAGTATTTT. It is translated as CASSQEELRTDTQYF.

This clone turned up a few times. The rearrangement joins TRBV6-1 to TRBJ2-6; D might be TRBD1 or TRBD2, each matching 5 bases. Germline V gives CDR1 MNHNS, CDR2 SASEGT. Trimming took 7 bases from V and 0 from J, leaving 13 bases between them. The CDR3 spans 16 residues. CDR3 protein: CASTPFGASGANVLTF. The CDR3 DNA sequence: TGTGCCAGCACCCCTTTCGGGGCCTCTGGGGCCAACGTCCTGACTTTC.

The gene calls are TRBV6-5 and TRBJ2-1; 11 bases align to TRBD1. The CDR3 is made up of 16 amino acids. J lost 11 bases, V lost 6 bases, and 15 bases had no gene match. The V gene's germline CDR1 is MNHEY and CDR2 SVGAGI. The CDR3 nucleotides are TGTGCCAGCAGCCCCCAGGCCGGACAGGGGGCAGATCAGCAGTTCTTC. Its protein product is CASSPQAGQGADQQFF.

The CDR3 reads CASSSRTSGSYEQYF. CDR3 sequence (DNA): TGTGCCAGCAGTTCTCGGACTAGCGGGAGTTACGAGCAGTACTTC. The rearrangement joins TRBV6-6 to TRBJ2-7, with 13 bases lining up with TRBD2. This CDR3 comprises 15 residues. Trimming cost V 4 bases and J 4 bases; bases outside gene matches: 4. Germline loops: CDR1 MNHNY, CDR2 SVGAGI (reference sequence).

This clone was picked up a small number of times. The chain has TRBV15 and TRBJ2-2, with D possibly matching TRBD1 (5 bases). Germline V CDR1 and CDR2: LNHNV, YYDKDF (reference sequence). The CDR3 has 13 residues. V was pared by 1 base and J by 6 bases, with 6 bases between. CDR3: CATSRVGPGELFF. CDR3 DNA sequence: TGTGCCACCAGCAGAGTGGGGCCCGGGGAGCTGTTTTTT.

Concerning this clone itself: The germline gene is not matched at one end of the junction; a read error may be the cause. The sample carries other DNA sequences with the same CDR3. The V gene is TRBV12-3 or TRBV12-4, the J gene TRBJ1-4; TRBD1 aligns across 9 bases. The CDR3 is 14 amino acids. The DNA of the CDR3 is TGTGCCAGTCGAGTGGGGACAGGGCCTGAAAAACTGTTTTTC. The encoded protein is CASRVGTGPEKLFF.

V usage is TRBV5-1 and J usage is TRBJ2-7; D not certain. The CDR3 is made up of 13 amino acids. The germline CDR1 and CDR2 sequences are SGHRS and YFSETQ. Trimming stripped 5 bases from V and 2 bases from J, with 11 bases between. This CDR3 reads CASRPDSAYEQYF. CDR3 DNA: TGCGCCAGCAGACCCGACTCCGCCTACGAGCAGTACTTC.

The table lists this clone with a count of one. The chain uses TRBV4-1 and TRBJ2-3; no clear D gene. This CDR3 contains 15 residues. Trimming shortened V by 0 bases and J by 0 bases, and 7 bases separated the two germline ends. Germline V CDR1 and CDR2: MGHRA, YSYEKL. CDR3 in amino acids: CASSQDPVSTDTQYF. The CDR3 DNA reads TGCGCCAGCAGCCAAGATCCAGTTAGCACAGATACGCAGTATTTT.

The sample holds one count of this clone. The J gene is TRBJ2-3, the V gene TRBV7-6; D might be TRBD2 (6 bases). This CDR3 has 15 residues. Per germline, CDR1 SGHVS and CDR2 FNYEAQ. Trimming removed 4 bases from V and 2 bases from J, with 13 bases in between. The CDR3 DNA follows: TGTGCCAGCAGCTCCTGGGGCGGGAACACAGATACGCAGTATTTT. Translation gives CASSSWGGNTDTQYF.

The J gene is TRBJ2-7, the V gene TRBV6-1; possibly TRBD1 for D (6 bases). Trimming took off 6 bases at V and 0 bases at J, with 15 bases between the two ends. Germline V gene data show CDR1 as MNHNS and CDR2 as SASEGT. The CDR3 consists of 15 residues. CDR3 loop: CASRHPDRSSYEQYF. CDR3 DNA: TGTGCCAGCAGGCACCCCGACAGGAGCTCCTACGAGCAGTACTTC.

The rearrangement uses TRBV5-1 and TRBJ2-5; D possibly corresponds to TRBD2 (5 bases). Germline CDR1 reads SGHRS; CDR2 reads YFSETQ. CDR3 size: 16 residues. Trimming took off 1 base at V and 1 base at J, with 14 bases between the two ends. The CDR3 sequence is CASSLRGNVIQETQYF. For the CDR3, the DNA is TGCGCCAGCAGCTTGCGGGGTAACGTCATCCAAGAGACCCAGTACTTC. The variable domain in full, completed from reference TRBV5-1 and TRBJ2-5, reads KAGVTQTPRYLIKTRGQQVTLSCSPISGHRSVSWYQQTPGQGLQFLFEYFSETQRNKGNFPGRFSGRQFSNSRSEMNVSTLELGDSALYLCASSLRGNVIQETQYFGPGTRLLVL.

This clone was seen at least ten times. The chain joins TRBV13 to TRBJ2-3; tentatively, D is TRBD1 or TRBD2 (7 bases each). V was trimmed by 4 bases and J by 7 bases, leaving 15 bases between them. The V gene's germline CDR1 is PRHDT and CDR2 FYEKMQ (reference sequence). The length of the CDR3 is 14 residues. The CDR3 DNA sequence: TGTGCCAGCAGCTCACTCCAGGGGGGGAATACGCAGTATTTT. Protein: CASSSLQGGNTQYF. The variable domain in full, with the rest retrieved from reference TRBV13 and TRBJ2-3, is AAGVIQSPRHLIKEKRETATLKCYPIPRHDTVYWYQQGPGQDPQFLISFYEKMQSDKGSIPDRFSAQQFSDYHSELNMSSLELGDSALYFCASSSLQGGNTQYFGPGTRLTVL.

This clone was counted a few times. The rearrangement links TRBV11-2 to TRBJ1-2, with D tentatively TRBD1 (6 bases). CDR3 length equals 15 residues. V was pared by 4 bases and J by 6 bases, with 18 bases between. Per the germline V gene, CDR1 is SGHAT and CDR2 is FQNNGV. The CDR3 DNA follows: TGTGCCAGCAGCTATATTCGGACAGCACTCAATGGCTACACCTTC. This translates into CASSYIRTALNGYTF.

This clone turned up a few times. The V and J genes are TRBV11-2 and TRBJ1-2; 7 bases agree with TRBD1. CDR3 length: 13 residues. Germline V gene lookup returns CDR1 SGHAT and CDR2 FQNNGV. Trimming cost V 4 bases and J 3 bases; bases outside gene matches: 2. Here the CDR3 DNA reads TGTGCCAGCAGCTCCCAGGGGGACTATGGCTACACCTTC. This encodes CASSSQGDYGYTF.

The rearrangement uses TRBV20-1 and TRBJ1-5; D gene uncertain. Germline V gene data show CDR1 as DFQATT and CDR2 as SNEGSKA (reference sequence). The V end lost 3 bases, the J end lost 4 bases, and 10 bases lay between the germline ends. The CDR3 consists of 13 residues. CDR3 nucleotide sequence: TGCAGTGCTAGCGAGAGGATTAATCAGCCCCAGCATTTT. Residues: CSASERINQPQHF.

J is TRBJ1-2 and V is TRBV20-1, with D possibly TRBD1 on 5 matching bases. CDR1 DFQATT and CDR2 SNEGSKA come from the germline V gene (reference sequence). The ends were cut back, 5 bases at V and 8 bases at J, with 12 bases in the middle. The CDR3 spans 11 residues. The DNA for the CDR3 is TGCAGTGCTGGGGGAATGGGGGGCTACACCTTC. Protein sequence: CSAGGMGGYTF.

V is TRBV10-3 and J is TRBJ1-1; D gene unclear. Trimming pared 3 bases from V and 1 base from J, leaving 9 bases between. The CDR3 covers 14 residues. The V gene's germline CDR1 is ENHRY and CDR2 SYGVKD. CDR3 coding DNA: TGTGCCATCAGTGATTTCCAGCAGAACACTGAAGCTTTCTTT. The encoded protein is CAISDFQQNTEAFF.

The rearrangement joins TRBV5-6 to TRBJ1-5; no firm D call. Germline V gives CDR1 SGHDT, CDR2 YYEEEE. The CDR3 runs to 15 residues. The V and J ends lost 0 bases and 2 bases respectively, with 9 bases between them. CDR3 sequence (DNA): TGTGCCAGCAGCTTGGGGCAGGCCCGCAATCAGCCCCAGCATTTT. Translation gives CASSLGQARNQPQHF.